This TCR beta chain derives from a study of neoadjuvant anti-PD-1 for oral cavity cancer. Study in general: Most patients had three to four biweekly doses of 3 mg/kg nivolumab before resection.

Cohort: HPV-negative, locally advanced oral cavity squamous cell carcinoma patients. Blood cells were analyzed directly, without culture or expansion. Study observations and caveats: Higher pretreatment Treg/Th17 ratios tracked higher pretreatment blood clonality.

The protocol was immunoSEQ multiplex PCR, while the TCRdb copy is restricted to in-frame clones and leaves out a portion. This sample has about 17,000 clones, with 67% found just once. The germline V gene has CDR1 SGDLS and CDR2 YYNGEE. V gave up 3 bases and J gave up 4 bases; unmatched junction bases: 9. The CDR3 runs to 15 residues. Regarding this clone: Its antigen is still unknown.

The TCR originated in a person between 40 and 85 years old with oral cavity squamous cell carcinoma. The genes are TRBV9 and TRBJ1-2; 7 bases fit TRBD1. The sample consisted of PBMCs, taken before nivolumab (anti-PD-1) treatment. CDR3 in amino acids: CASSADRAGGYGYTF. Here the CDR3 DNA reads TGTGCCAGCAGCGCTGACAGGGCAGGGGGCTATGGCTACACCTTC.